The 4 T cell receptor beta chains listed next were all sequenced from one sample in a study of blood T cell repertoires in COVID-19. Method: immunoSEQ multiplex PCR; TCRdb's copy keeps in-frame clones and lacks some. The sample holds some 60,000 clones, 75% to 85% seen once. The source material was peripheral blood. The receptors stem from a man aged 45-65 years with COVID-19, enrolled during active disease.

The J gene is TRBJ2-1, the V gene TRBV6-5; the match to TRBD1 covers 9 bases. Germline values: CDR1 MNHEY, CDR2 SVGAGI. The CDR3 consists of 15 residues. V lost 0 bases, J lost 7 bases, and 4 bases stayed unmatched. The DNA for the CDR3 is TGTGCCAGCAGTTACTCAACAGGGGGCAAAAATGAGCAGTTCTTC. This translates into CASSYSTGGKNEQFF.

The chain has TRBV6-5 and TRBJ2-1; 13 bases are a match to TRBD2. Germline values: CDR1 MNHEY, CDR2 SVGAGI. V was pared by 4 bases and J by 7 bases, with 7 bases of the junction left unmatched. The length of the CDR3 is 16 residues. The CDR3 loop reads CASSSRTSGRMNEQFF. The CDR3 DNA reads as TGTGCCAGCAGTTCACGGACTAGCGGGAGAATGAATGAGCAGTTCTTC.

The rearrangement joins TRBV18 to TRBJ2-7; 7 positions agree with TRBD1. V trimming: 1 base; J trimming: 2 bases; junction bases outside the gene matches: 5. This CDR3 contains 15 residues. Germline V gene data show CDR1 as KGHSH and CDR2 as LQKENI. CDR3 residues: CASSPLETGTYEQYF. CDR3 in DNA: TGTGCCAGCTCACCACTGGAGACAGGGACCTACGAGCAGTACTTC.

The V call is TRBV7-3, the J call TRBJ2-1, with TRBD1 matching 12 bases. The CDR3 is made up of 16 amino acids. The V segment lost 5 bases and the J segment 8 bases; nucleotides outside the gene matches: 10. Per germline, CDR1 SGHTA and CDR2 FQGTGA. This CDR3 is CASSGLGDRGQDEQFF. The CDR3 region has the DNA TGTGCCAGCAGCGGATTAGGGGACAGGGGGCAGGATGAGCAGTTCTTC. Filled out from reference TRBV7-3 and TRBJ2-1, the complete variable domain reads GAGVSQTPSNKVTEKGKYVELRCDPISGHTALYWYRQSLGQGPEFLIYFQGTGAADDSGLPNDRFFAVRPEGSVSTLKIQRTERGDSAVYLCASSGLGDRGQDEQFFGPGTRLTVL.